Below, 18 T cell receptor beta chains from the same sample are listed, as sequenced in a study of blood T cell repertoires in COVID-19. The protocol was immunoSEQ multiplex PCR, while the TCRdb copy is restricted to in-frame clones and leaves out a portion. The profile covers some 120,000 clones, with less than 85% appearing a single time and more than 9% taken by the ten largest. Sequencing was performed on peripheral blood. The receptor source for this set is a woman aged 60-75 years with acute or convalescent COVID-19.

The chain recombines TRBV3-1 (or the pseudogene TRBV3-2) with TRBJ1-1; D is uncertain. This CDR3 spans 15 amino acids. The V gene's germline CDR1 is LGHDT and CDR2 YNNKEL (reference sequence). V shed 3 bases and J shed 2 bases, with 13 bases lying between them. The CDR3, as DNA: TGTGCCAGCAGCCACAGTGACATCTATAACACTGAAGCTTTCTTT. The encoded protein is CASSHSDIYNTEAFF.

The chain is built from TRBV28 and TRBJ1-1, with D possibly matching TRBD1 (6 bases). Trimming removed 4 bases from V and 4 bases from J, with 16 bases in between. Germline CDR1 reads MDHEN; CDR2 reads SYDVKM. This CDR3 spans 15 amino acids. Here the CDR3 reads CASSSPGGGRTEAFF. CDR3 in DNA: TGTGCCAGCAGTTCCCCGGGGGGCGGACGCACTGAAGCTTTCTTT. Looking up the rest from reference TRBV28 and TRBJ1-1 gives the full variable domain: DVKVTQSSRYLVKRTGEKVFLECVQDMDHENMFWYRQDPGLGLRLIYFSYDVKMKEKGDIPEGYSVSREKKERFSLILESASTNQTSMYLCASSSPGGGRTEAFFGQGTRLTVV.

The gene calls are TRBV12-5 and TRBJ1-5; 8 bases fit TRBD1. Germline loops: CDR1 LGHNT, CDR2 FRNRAP. The V segment lost 4 bases and the J segment 4 bases; nucleotides outside the gene matches: 6. CDR3 length equals 15 residues. The CDR3 DNA sequence: TGTGCTAGTGGTTCGACAGGGGTTGGAAATCAGCCCCAGCATTTT. It encodes CASGSTGVGNQPQHF.

The rearrangement uses TRBV3-1 (or the pseudogene TRBV3-2) and TRBJ1-2; the match to TRBD1 covers 8 bases. This CDR3 is 15 amino acids long. With 5 bases clipped from V and 2 bases from J, the junction kept 7 bases outside the gene matches. The germline V gene has CDR1 LGHDT and CDR2 YNNKEL (reference sequence). The CDR3 region has the DNA TGTGCCAGCAGCTTAGGACAGGGACAAAACTATGGCTACACCTTC. This codes for CASSLGQGQNYGYTF.

The chain carries TRBV5-1 and TRBJ1-3, with TRBD1 matching 9 bases. Looked up from germline, CDR1 is SGHRS and CDR2 is YFSETQ. V gave up 8 bases and J gave up 2 bases; unmatched junction bases: 5. CDR3 length: 14 residues. Here the CDR3 DNA reads TGCGCCAGTGGGACAGGGAATACTGGAAACACCATATATTTT. The encoded protein is CASGTGNTGNTIYF. Complete variable domain (other parts from reference TRBV5-1 and TRBJ1-3): KAGVTQTPRYLIKTRGQQVTLSCSPISGHRSVSWYQQTPGQGLQFLFEYFSETQRNKGNFPGRFSGRQFSNSRSEMNVSTLELGDSALYLCASGTGNTGNTIYFGEGSWLTVV.

This clone has a single count. The rearrangement links TRBV7-3 to TRBJ1-1; D might be TRBD1 (5 bases). The V end was cut by 4 bases, the J end by 0 bases, with 9 bases between. The CDR3 totals 14 residues. In germline, CDR1 is SGHTA, CDR2 FQGTGA. The CDR3 DNA follows: TGTGCCAGCAGCTCGCGGGGCATGAACACTGAAGCTTTCTTT. Translating gives CASSSRGMNTEAFF.

The chain joins TRBV29-1 to TRBJ1-2; D perhaps matches TRBD1 (6 bases). The V and J ends lost 0 bases and 7 bases respectively, with 15 bases between them. CDR3 size: 14 residues. Germline values: CDR1 SQVTM, CDR2 ANQGSEA. CDR3 nucleotides: TGCAGCGTTGAAGATCAAGGGGGAGACGGTGGCTACACCTTC. Its translation: CSVEDQGGDGGYTF.

This chain connects TRBV5-1 to TRBJ1-4, with 8 bases aligning to TRBD1. V lost 5 bases, J lost 7 bases, and 7 bases stayed unmatched. This CDR3 has 14 residues. In germline, CDR1 is SGHRS, CDR2 YFSETQ. CDR3 amino acids: CASRQAGGVEKLFF. CDR3 bases: TGCGCCAGCAGGCAAGCAGGGGGCGTTGAAAAACTGTTTTTT.

This clone was seen more than once but under ten times. The V gene is TRBV3-1 (or the pseudogene TRBV3-2), the J gene TRBJ2-7; possibly TRBD2 for D (6 bases). This CDR3 is 14 amino acids long. From germline, CDR1 is LGHDT and CDR2 YNNKEL (reference sequence). The ends were cut back, 1 base at V and 7 bases at J, with 14 bases in the middle. CDR3 sequence: CASSQVYGAGEQYV. The CDR3 nucleotides read TGTGCCAGCAGCCAAGTGTACGGGGCGGGAGAGCAGTACGTC.

The chain employs TRBV24-1 and TRBJ2-2, with 9 positions matching TRBD1. Trimming at V came to 3 bases and at J to 7 bases, leaving 8 bases not matched to a gene. There are 16 residues in the CDR3. Germline V CDR1 and CDR2: KGHDR, SFDVKD. The CDR3 reads CATSDPGTGSNGELFF. DNA of the CDR3: TGTGCCACCAGTGATCCCGGGACAGGGTCAAACGGGGAGCTGTTTTTT.

This rearrangement joins TRBV6-5 to TRBJ1-2, with D perhaps TRBD1 (6 bases). Per the germline V gene, CDR1 is MNHEY and CDR2 is SVGAGI. Trimming left V 3 bases short and J 4 bases short, with 12 bases between. The length of the CDR3 is 14 residues. The CDR3 DNA sequence: TGTGCCAGCAGTTATTCGGGGGGCAGCTATGGCTACACCTTC. This sequence encodes CASSYSGGSYGYTF.

V and J are TRBV30 and TRBJ2-5; 10 bases agree with TRBD2. V lost 4 bases to trimming and J lost 2 bases; unmatched junction nucleotides: 7. The germline CDR1 and CDR2 sequences are GTSNPN and SVGIG (reference sequence). This CDR3 has 15 residues. CDR3 sequence (DNA): TGTGCCTGGAAGCTAGCGGGGGCCATACAAGAGACCCAGTACTTC. Its translation is CAWKLAGAIQETQYF.

The chain recombines TRBV5-1 with TRBJ2-4; 8 bases map to TRBD1. The CDR3 runs to 16 residues. CDR1 SGHRS and CDR2 YFSETQ come from the germline V gene. The V and J ends lost 4 bases and 6 bases, in that order; junction bases with no gene match: 12. The CDR3 sequence: CASSTRQGRPGNIQYF. The CDR3 DNA reads as TGCGCCAGCAGCACCCGACAGGGGCGCCCAGGAAACATTCAGTACTTC.

The chain joins TRBV7-9 to TRBJ1-2; D remains ambiguous. V was shortened by 5 bases and J by 2 bases, with 12 bases between the two germline ends. The length of the CDR3 is 14 residues. Germline-derived CDR1 and CDR2 are SEHNR and FQNEAQ (reference sequence). The CDR3 DNA reads TGTGCCAGCAGCCATGGACTGATAAACTATGGCTACACCTTC. Translation gives CASSHGLINYGYTF.

CDR3 nucleotides: TGCAGTGCCCTGAGTCTTCATGGCTACACCTTC. It specifies CSALSLHGYTF. This chain uses TRBV20-1 with TRBJ1-2; D not resolved. The CDR3 extends over 11 amino acids. V was trimmed by 6 bases and J by 6 bases, leaving 11 bases between them. The V gene's germline CDR1 is DFQATT and CDR2 SNEGSKA (reference sequence).

V usage is TRBV27 and J usage is TRBJ1-5; no clear D. The CDR3 covers 13 residues. Trimming cost V 3 bases and J 3 bases, with 6 bases left between them. Germline V gene data show CDR1 as MNHEY and CDR2 as SMNVEV (reference sequence). The CDR3 DNA sequence: TGTGCCAGCAGTTTGAGGGTCAATCAGCCCCAGCATTTT. Its protein is CASSLRVNQPQHF.

The genes are TRBV27 and TRBJ2-2; D may be TRBD1 (6 bases). CDR3 size: 17 residues. With 4 bases removed from V and 2 bases from J, the gap between germline ends came to 17 bases. From germline, CDR1 is MNHEY and CDR2 SMNVEV (reference sequence). CDR3 sequence reads: CASSYSHGTQNTGELFF. The CDR3 DNA sequence: TGTGCCAGCAGTTACTCCCACGGGACACAAAACACCGGGGAGCTGTTTTTT.

The rearrangement uses TRBV3-1 (or the pseudogene TRBV3-2) and TRBJ2-6; 9 bases are a match to TRBD2. CDR3 length: 18 residues. Germline assignment: CDR1 LGHDT and CDR2 YNNKEL (reference sequence). Trimming took 2 bases from V and 4 from J; bases not matched to a gene: 9. CDR3 loop: CASSQLGLAGSGANVLTF. In DNA, the CDR3 is TGTGCCAGCAGCCAATTAGGGCTAGCGGGGAGCGGGGCCAACGTCCTGACTTTC.